The T cell receptor (beta chain) described here comes from a study of T-cell reconstitution after alpha-beta-depleted transplantation in children. Using unique molecular identifiers, the investigators prepared the TCRbeta library. TCRdb called the PCR reads again in MiXCR, with one record for every CDR3 protein. Among fewer than 700,000 distinct CDR3 sequences, 10% to 15% were seen once, and the ten largest hold 2.2%. The CDR3 consists of 15 residues. With V trimmed by 4 bases and J by 0 bases, 4 bases remained unmatched. Germline V gives CDR1 LNHDA, CDR2 SQIVND (reference sequence). Study observations and caveats: Several hundred expanded graft clones reportedly supplied alpha-beta T cells about two months after transplant.

A word on this clonotype: What it recognizes is unknown.

The sequence derives from a male patient under 18 who had a stem cell transplant for acute myeloid leukemia, so the T cells may come from the graft donor. The chain couples TRBV19 to TRBJ2-3; 7 nucleotides align to TRBD1. The specimen comprised PBMCs, mostly from graft donor cells, sampled 360 days after TCRalphabeta/CD19-depleted stem cell transplant. The CDR3 sequence: CASSNTGASTDTQYF. The CDR3 nucleotides are TGTGCCAGTAGTAACACAGGGGCTAGCACAGATACGCAGTATTTT.